The rows below give T cell receptor beta chains drawn from one sample of a study of blood T cell repertoires in COVID-19. Libraries were prepared by immunoSEQ multiplex PCR; TCRdb keeps only in-frame clonotypes and omits some of them. The sample contains 100,000 to 120,000 clones, 85% of which appear only once. Sequenced material: peripheral blood. The receptors here all came from a human donor in a cohort sampled during active COVID-19. CDR3s include the opening cysteine and the closing phenylalanine or tryptophan. D genes are given only for firm matches. Clone size is given for some rows only: seen once, a few or many times, or a class if the clone is expanded.

J gene	D gene	clone size	V gene	CDR3 protein	CDR3 DNA
TRBJ1-6	TRBD1	.	TRBV10-1	CASSEQGLDSPLHF	TGCGCCAGCAGTGAACAGGGGCTGGATTCACCCCTCCACTTT
TRBJ1-1	.	.	TRBV7-8	CASSLLPVTNTEAFF	TGTGCCAGCAGCTTATTGCCGGTAACGAACACTGAAGCTTTCTTT
TRBJ1-5	TRBD1	.	TRBV28	CASQNRLGGAEPQHF	TGTGCCAGTCAGAATAGATTAGGGGGCGCGGAGCCCCAGCATTTT
TRBJ2-3	.	once	TRBV4-1	CASSPSPSREGTDTQYF	TGCGCCAGCAGCCCCAGTCCGTCCAGGGAGGGCACAGATACGCAGTATTTT
TRBJ2-7	TRBD1	.	TRBV7-2	CASSRGTGGIYEQYF	TGTGCCAGCAGCCGCGGGACAGGGGGCATCTACGAGCAGTACTTC
TRBJ1-5	.	.	TRBV4-1	CASSQDPGQPQHF	TGCGCCAGCAGCCAAGATCCCGGTCAGCCCCAGCATTTT
TRBJ2-2	.	.	TRBV7-2	CASSPGGAGTGELFF	TGTGCCAGCAGCCCCGGAGGGGCGGGCACCGGGGAGCTGTTTTTT
TRBJ1-5	.	once	TRBV19	CASSGTTTQPQHF	TGTGCCAGTAGTGGCACGACAACTCAGCCCCAGCATTTT
TRBJ1-1	TRBD1	.	TRBV6-6	CASKRPATGGYTEAFF	TGTGCCAGCAAAAGACCCGCCACAGGGGGTTATACTGAAGCTTTCTTT
TRBJ1-1	.	.	TRBV11-2	CASTVLGTEAFF	TGTGCCAGCACCGTACTAGGCACTGAAGCTTTCTTT
TRBJ2-7	.	.	TRBV27	CASSSWAVVEGYEQYF	TGTGCCAGCAGCTCCTGGGCTGTGGTGGAAGGCTACGAGCAGTACTTC
TRBJ2-2	.	.	TRBV13	CASSLGTGRKNTGELFF	TGTGCCAGCAGCTTAGGAACAGGCCGAAAGAACACCGGGGAGCTGTTTTTT
TRBJ2-1	TRBD2	.	TRBV6-5	CASIQDGGSIGEQFF	TGTGCCAGCATCCAGGACGGGGGGTCTATCGGGGAGCAGTTCTTC
TRBJ2-1	.	.	TRBV7-2	CASSFASGATNEQFF	TGTGCCAGCAGCTTCGCCTCGGGAGCCACCAATGAGCAGTTCTTC
TRBJ2-4	.	.	TRBV6-2/TRBV6-3	CASSYSAGQSANIQYF	TGTGCCAGCAGTTATAGTGCGGGACAGTCGGCAAACATTCAGTACTTC
TRBJ2-7	.	.	TRBV6-5	CASRAQGQIDEQYF	TGTGCCAGCAGGGCCCAAGGACAGATCGACGAGCAGTACTTC
TRBJ1-1	.	.	TRBV9	CASSEFQGPTEAFF	TGTGCCAGCAGCGAGTTTCAGGGGCCCACTGAAGCTTTCTTT
TRBJ2-7	TRBD1	once	TRBV6-2/TRBV6-3	CASSSRDSSYEQYF	TGTGCCAGCAGTTCCCGGGACAGTTCCTACGAGCAGTACTTC
TRBJ2-7	.	.	TRBV7-2	CASSNRGVASSYEQYF	TGTGCCAGCAGCAATCGGGGAGTGGCGAGCTCCTACGAGCAGTACTTC
TRBJ2-5	.	.	TRBV5-1	CASSLVRGGYQETQYF	TGCGCCAGCAGCTTGGTCCGCGGGGGCTACCAAGAGACCCAGTACTTC
TRBJ2-1	TRBD2	.	TRBV19	CASSTRLAGGDEQFF	TGTGCCAGTAGTACCAGACTAGCGGGGGGCGATGAGCAGTTCTTC
TRBJ2-1	TRBD2	once	TRBV10-2	CASSESGGAYNEQFF	TGCGCCAGCAGCGAGAGCGGGGGAGCCTACAATGAGCAGTTCTTC
TRBJ1-5	.	.	TRBV18	CASRQAGEQPQHF	TGTGCCAGCCGACAGGCAGGAGAGCAGCCCCAGCATTTT
TRBJ2-1	.	.	TRBV7-2	CASSLEDRYNEQFF	TGTGCCAGCAGCTTAGAAGACAGGTACAATGAGCAGTTCTTC